Listed here are 16 T cell receptor beta chains from one sample, sequenced in a study of PD-1 blockade in classical Hodgkin lymphoma. Sequencing was performed with immunoSEQ multiplex PCR; in TCRdb, only in-frame clones are kept and a portion is missing. This table holds 20,000 or so clones, around 80% found once. Each patient relapsed following autologous stem cell transplantation, and prior brentuximab vedotin exposure differed. The starting material was peripheral blood mononuclear cells (PBMCs), obtained at baseline. These receptors all come from a human donor with classical Hodgkin lymphoma.

This chain links TRBV25-1 with TRBJ1-2, with 11 bases that match TRBD1. The junction had 11 bases not matched to a gene; V was cut back by 4 bases and J by 7 bases. From germline, CDR1 is MGHDK and CDR2 SYGVNS. The length of the CDR3 is 16 residues. The CDR3 here is CASSALFTGTGGGYTF. CDR3 nucleotides: TGTGCCAGCAGTGCCCTATTCACCGGGACAGGGGGTGGCTACACCTTC.

The genes are TRBV2 and TRBJ1-1; 7 bases map to TRBD1. The trim removed 7 bases at V and 2 bases at J, leaving 7 bases unmatched. This CDR3 region has 14 residues. Germline assignment: CDR1 SNHLY and CDR2 FYNNEI. CDR3 DNA sequence: TGTGCCAGCACTCTTGGGACAGCCAACACTGAAGCTTTCTTT. It yields the protein CASTLGTANTEAFF.

The CDR3 bases are TGTGCCAGCAGCGGAACGAACGGACAGGGACCTTCCTACGAGCAGTACTTC. This translates into CASSGTNGQGPSYEQYF. This sequence joins TRBV5-6 and TRBJ2-7; TRBD1 aligns across 8 bases. Trimming at V came to 4 bases and at J to 1 base, leaving 13 bases not matched to a gene. This CDR3 spans 17 amino acids. Germline loops: CDR1 SGHDT, CDR2 YYEEEE.

In DNA form, the CDR3 reads TGCGCCAGCAGCACCGGGGACAATCTCTACAATGAGCAGTTCTTC. This sequence encodes CASSTGDNLYNEQFF. The V and J genes are TRBV5-1 and TRBJ2-1; possibly TRBD1 for D (6 bases). Germline-derived CDR1 and CDR2 are SGHRS and YFSETQ. V was cut by 4 bases and J by 3 bases, with 14 bases left in between. The CDR3 totals 15 residues.

The chain has TRBV19 and TRBJ1-1, with unresolved D. The germline V and J ends were trimmed by 3 bases and 1 base, with 12 bases remaining between them. Germline CDR1 and CDR2: LNHDA and SQIVND (reference sequence). This CDR3 region has 15 residues. In DNA form, the CDR3 reads TGTGCCAGTAGTATCCTCGGCAGAGCGAACACTGAAGCTTTCTTT. It is translated as CASSILGRANTEAFF.

V is TRBV7-9 and J is TRBJ2-1; 12 positions agree with TRBD2. In germline, CDR1 is SEHNR, CDR2 FQNEAQ (reference sequence). The trim removed 0 bases at V and 8 bases at J, leaving 8 bases unmatched. The CDR3 covers 17 residues. For the CDR3, the DNA is TGTGCCAGCAGCTTAGCCTTACTAGCGGGAGGAATGGATGAGCAGTTCTTC. Encoded protein: CASSLALLAGGMDEQFF.

The CDR3 DNA is TGTGCCAGCAGCCCTAAAACACTCGGGACTAGCGGGAGTCTAAAGACCCAGTACTTC. This sequence encodes CASSPKTLGTSGSLKTQYF. The chain recombines TRBV4-2 with TRBJ2-5, with 14 bases aligning to TRBD2. CDR3 size: 19 residues. V lost 4 bases to trimming and J lost 6 bases; unmatched junction nucleotides: 16. Germline V gene data show CDR1 as LGHNA and CDR2 as YNFKEQ.

V gene TRBV19 combines with J gene TRBJ1-5; 12 nucleotides match TRBD1. Germline-derived CDR1 and CDR2 are LNHDA and SQIVND (reference sequence). The V segment lost 5 bases and the J segment 6 bases; nucleotides outside the gene matches: 5. This CDR3 has 15 residues. The CDR3 loop is CASSGGQGASQPQHF. The CDR3 nucleotides read TGTGCCAGTAGTGGGGGACAGGGGGCGAGTCAGCCCCAGCATTTT.

The chain uses TRBV11-2 and TRBJ1-1; a weak D match, TRBD1 (5 bases). The V end was cut by 5 bases, the J end by 1 base, with 14 bases between. Germline CDR1 and CDR2: SGHAT and FQNNGV. This CDR3 comprises 15 residues. The CDR3 region has the DNA TGTGCCAGCAGCCGACCGGGACCGCCGAACACTGAAGCTTTCTTT. This codes for CASSRPGPPNTEAFF.

CDR3 sequence (DNA): TGTGCCAGCAGTTACGATAACGGGGGGTACGGGGAGCTGTTTTTT. Translation: CASSYDNGGYGELFF. The chain recombines TRBV6-5 with TRBJ2-2, with 7 positions matching TRBD2. Looked up from germline, CDR1 is MNHEY and CDR2 is SVGAGI. The CDR3 extends over 15 amino acids. Losses at the gene ends were 2 bases for V and 7 bases for J; bases not matched to a gene: 7.

J is TRBJ2-1 and V is TRBV5-4, with D unresolved. V was trimmed by 9 bases and J by 0 bases, leaving 22 bases between them. The germline gives CDR1 SGHNT, CDR2 YYREEE (reference sequence). The CDR3 is 17 residues long. CDR3 DNA: TGTGCCACCATAAACCGTAGGGCGGCTGACTCCTACAATGAGCAGTTCTTC. Protein product: CATINRRAADSYNEQFF.

DNA for the CDR3: TGTGCCAGTAGTATTGGTTCGGGGGGCTCTAATGAAAAACTGTTTTTT. Amino acids: CASSIGSGGSNEKLFF. The J gene is TRBJ1-4, the V gene TRBV19; D is possibly TRBD1 (6 bases). With 3 bases removed from V and 3 bases from J, the gap between germline ends came to 14 bases. The CDR3 is 16 amino acids. Per the germline V gene, CDR1 is LNHDA and CDR2 is SQIVND (reference sequence).

The chain employs TRBV18 and TRBJ1-1; TRBD1 is a possible D gene (6 bases). The CDR3 runs to 15 residues. Germline V lookup: CDR1 KGHSH, CDR2 LQKENI. Trimming shortened V by 6 bases and J by 3 bases, and 17 bases separated the two germline ends. Here the CDR3 reads CASSPLQGTYTEAFF. The CDR3 DNA follows: TGTGCCAGCTCTCCCCTGCAGGGGACCTACACTGAAGCTTTCTTT.

A few counts support this clone. The CDR3 DNA reads as TGCAGCGTTGAAGGCCGAGAAGCTTTCTTT. As protein: CSVEGREAFF. The chain carries TRBV29-1 and TRBJ1-1; D is ambiguous. Trimming removed 1 base at V and 8 bases at J, with 5 bases between. The germline gives CDR1 SQVTM, CDR2 ANQGSEA. CDR3 length: 10 residues.

The chain carries TRBV5-1 and TRBJ2-5; 7 bases agree with TRBD1. V gave up 3 bases and J gave up 2 bases; unmatched junction bases: 10. The germline CDR1 and CDR2 sequences are SGHRS and YFSETQ. The CDR3 length is 16 residues. The CDR3 DNA reads as TGCGCCAGCAGCTCGTCCCGGGACAGTCGACAAGAGACCCAGTACTTC. Translating gives CASSSSRDSRQETQYF.

A single count supports this clone. This chain uses TRBV7-8 with TRBJ2-5; the D gene is possibly TRBD2 (5 bases). Germline V gene data show CDR1 as SGHVS and CDR2 as FQNEAQ. The CDR3 extends over 13 amino acids. The ends were cut back, 1 base at V and 5 bases at J, with 8 bases in the middle. The CDR3 protein is CASSLGGLETQYF. CDR3 nucleotide sequence: TGTGCCAGCAGCTTAGGAGGGTTGGAGACCCAGTACTTC.